Listed below are T cell receptor beta chains from one sample, sequenced in a study of OX40 agonist ivuxolimab in advanced cancers. Measured with immunoSEQ multiplex PCR; TCRdb has only the in-frame clones, and not every one. The sample has around 40,000 clones, 87% seen once. The sequenced sample was CD4+ or CD8+ T cells sorted from blood, obtained in a trial of the OX40 agonist ivuxolimab. The receptors originated from an adult with an advanced solid tumor such as melanoma, head and neck, liver or kidney cancer. Each CDR3 is given with its conserved first and last residue. A D gene is named only where the DNA matches it firmly. Expanded clones get a size class; other rows say once, few or many, or leave the size out.

>15|-|TRBV9|TRBJ1-1|-
CASSVDSVVGTEAFF
TGTGCCAGCAGCGTAGACTCGGTCGTGGGCACTGAAGCTTTCTTT
>15|TRBD2|TRBV15|TRBJ2-5|-
CATSLRGLGSETQYF
TGTGCCACCAGCTTACGTGGACTAGGGAGCGAGACCCAGTACTTC
>13|-|TRBV5-4|TRBJ2-7|-
CASSLAGSYEQYF
TGTGCCAGCAGCTTGGCCGGGTCCTACGAGCAGTACTTC
>16|-|TRBV7-9|TRBJ1-5|-
CASSIGMGAPDQPQHF
TGTGCCAGCAGCATAGGGATGGGGGCGCCGGATCAGCCCCAGCATTTT
>14|-|TRBV7-9|TRBJ2-2|-
CASSSHRNTGELFF
TGTGCCAGCAGCTCTCACCGAAACACCGGGGAGCTGTTTTTT
>17|-|TRBV27|TRBJ1-1|-
CASSSFRGFSVNTEAFF
TGTGCCAGCAGTTCTTTCAGGGGCTTCTCCGTGAACACTGAAGCTTTCTTT
>16|-|TRBV5-5|TRBJ2-5|-
CASSPPGTAHQETQYF
TGTGCCAGCAGCCCACCTGGAACTGCCCACCAAGAGACCCAGTACTTC
>13|-|TRBV6-5|TRBJ1-3|-
CASRVFSGNTIYF
TGTGCCAGCCGGGTGTTCTCTGGAAACACCATATATTTT
>15|-|TRBV9|TRBJ2-2|-
CASSVDPGNTGELFF
TGTGCCAGCAGCGTAGATCCGGGGAATACCGGGGAGCTGTTTTTT
>16|-|TRBV7-6|TRBJ2-1|-
CASSLAGGKVRNEQFF
TGTGCCAGCAGCTTAGCGGGAGGAAAAGTCCGGAATGAGCAGTTCTTC
>15|TRBD2|TRBV19|TRBJ2-1|-
CASSPSGRARNEQFF
TGTGCCAGTAGTCCCAGCGGGAGGGCGAGAAATGAGCAGTTCTTC
>12|-|TRBV29-1|TRBJ2-7|-
CSVGSQTYEQYF
TGCAGCGTTGGCAGTCAGACCTACGAGCAGTACTTC
>15|TRBD2|TRBV5-1|TRBJ2-1|-
CASRLLSGAYNEQFF
TGCGCCAGCCGTTTACTAAGCGGGGCTTACAATGAGCAGTTCTTC
>15|TRBD2|TRBV29-1|TRBJ2-7|-
CSAGLAGGVSYEQYF
TGCAGCGCCGGTCTAGCGGGGGGGGTCTCCTACGAGCAGTACTTC
>17|-|TRBV12-5|TRBJ2-7|-
CASGLVVYPRRPYEQYF
TGTGCTAGTGGTTTGGTAGTCTACCCAAGGCGTCCCTACGAGCAGTACTTC
>13|-|TRBV5-4|TRBJ1-2|-
CASSLAGIIRYTF
TGTGCCAGCAGCTTAGCAGGGATAATTCGCTACACCTTC
>12|-|TRBV7-2|TRBJ2-7|-
CASSLGRGEQYF
TGTGCCAGCAGCTTAGGCAGAGGCGAGCAGTACTTC
>13|-|TRBV27|TRBJ2-6|-
CASRVTGANVLTF
TGTGCCAGCAGAGTAACTGGGGCCAACGTCCTGACTTTC
>15|-|TRBV5-1|TRBJ2-2|-
CASSNLQGSTGELFF
TGCGCCAGCAGCAACTTACAGGGTAGCACCGGGGAGCTGTTTTTT
>17|TRBD2|TRBV4-2|TRBJ2-3|once
CASSQDVAGGPGDTQYF
TGTGCCAGCAGCCAAGACGTAGCGGGAGGGCCCGGAGATACGCAGTATTTT
>14|TRBD2|TRBV7-2|TRBJ2-3|-
CASSRTSGSDTQYF
TGTGCCAGCAGCCGGACTAGCGGCTCAGATACGCAGTATTTT
>12|TRBD1|TRBV10-2|TRBJ2-4|-
CASRGDRANQYF
TGCGCCAGCAGGGGGGACAGGGCTAATCAGTACTTC